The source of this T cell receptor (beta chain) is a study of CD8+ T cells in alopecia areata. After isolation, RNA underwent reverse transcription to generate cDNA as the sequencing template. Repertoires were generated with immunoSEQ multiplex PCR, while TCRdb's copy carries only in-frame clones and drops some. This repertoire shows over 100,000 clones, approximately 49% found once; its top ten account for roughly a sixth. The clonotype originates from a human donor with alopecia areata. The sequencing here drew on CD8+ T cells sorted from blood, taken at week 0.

CDR3 in DNA: TGTGCCAGCAGTTCAGGGGGCGGCAATCAGCCCCAGCATTTT. This encodes CASSSGGGNQPQHF. The V gene is TRBV7-9, the J gene TRBJ1-5; 8 positions match TRBD1. The V gene's germline CDR1 is SEHNR and CDR2 FQNEAQ (reference sequence). The CDR3 loop spans 14 amino acids. V lost 6 bases, J lost 2 bases, and 3 bases stayed unmatched.